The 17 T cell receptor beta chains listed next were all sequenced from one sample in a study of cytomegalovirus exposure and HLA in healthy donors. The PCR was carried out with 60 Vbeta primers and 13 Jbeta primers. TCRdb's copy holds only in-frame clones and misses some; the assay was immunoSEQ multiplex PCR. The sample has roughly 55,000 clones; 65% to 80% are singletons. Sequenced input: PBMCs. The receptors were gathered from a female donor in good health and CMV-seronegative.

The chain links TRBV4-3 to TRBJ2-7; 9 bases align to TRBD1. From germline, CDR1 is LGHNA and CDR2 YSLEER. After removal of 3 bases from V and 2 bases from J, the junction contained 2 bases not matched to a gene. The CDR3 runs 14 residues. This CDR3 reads CASSQGQGTYEQYF. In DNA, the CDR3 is TGCGCCAGCAGCCAGGGACAGGGTACCTACGAGCAGTACTTC.

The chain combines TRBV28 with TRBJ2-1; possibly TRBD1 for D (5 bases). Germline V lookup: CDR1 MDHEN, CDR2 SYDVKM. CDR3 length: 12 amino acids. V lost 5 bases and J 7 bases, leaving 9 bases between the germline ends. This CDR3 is CASSTQGNEQFF. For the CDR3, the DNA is TGTGCCAGCAGTACCCAGGGTAATGAGCAGTTCTTC.

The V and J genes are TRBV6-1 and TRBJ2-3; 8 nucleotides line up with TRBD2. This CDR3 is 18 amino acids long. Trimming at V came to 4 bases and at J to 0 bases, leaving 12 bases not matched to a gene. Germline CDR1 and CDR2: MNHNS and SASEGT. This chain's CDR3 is CASSVYYIAGISTDTQYF. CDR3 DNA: TGTGCCAGCAGTGTCTATTACATAGCGGGAATTAGCACAGATACGCAGTATTTT.

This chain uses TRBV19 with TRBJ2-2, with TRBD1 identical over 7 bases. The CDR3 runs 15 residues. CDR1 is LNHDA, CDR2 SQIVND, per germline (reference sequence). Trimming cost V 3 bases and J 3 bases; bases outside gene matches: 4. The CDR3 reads CASSIDRADTGELFF. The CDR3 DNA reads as TGTGCCAGTAGTATCGACAGGGCGGACACCGGGGAGCTGTTTTTT.

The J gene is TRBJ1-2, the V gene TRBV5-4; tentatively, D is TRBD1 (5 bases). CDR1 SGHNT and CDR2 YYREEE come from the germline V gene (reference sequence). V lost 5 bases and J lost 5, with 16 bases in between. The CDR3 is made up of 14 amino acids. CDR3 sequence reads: CASSYAGGEYGYTF. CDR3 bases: TGTGCCAGCAGTTATGCTGGAGGGGAATATGGCTACACCTTC.

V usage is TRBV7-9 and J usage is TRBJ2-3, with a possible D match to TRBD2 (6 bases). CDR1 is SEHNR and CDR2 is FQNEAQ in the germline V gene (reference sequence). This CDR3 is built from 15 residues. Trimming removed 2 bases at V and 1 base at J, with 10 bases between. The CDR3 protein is CASSLRGWGTDTQYF. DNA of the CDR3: TGTGCCAGCAGCTTACGGGGGTGGGGCACAGATACGCAGTATTTT.

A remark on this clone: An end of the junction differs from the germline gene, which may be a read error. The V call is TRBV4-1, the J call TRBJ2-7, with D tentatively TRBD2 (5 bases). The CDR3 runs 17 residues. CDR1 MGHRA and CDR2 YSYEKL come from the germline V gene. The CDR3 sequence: CASSLCRRVRSSYVQYF. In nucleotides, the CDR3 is TGCGCCAGCAGCCTCTGTCGGCGGGTCCGAAGCTCCTACGTGCAGTACTTC.

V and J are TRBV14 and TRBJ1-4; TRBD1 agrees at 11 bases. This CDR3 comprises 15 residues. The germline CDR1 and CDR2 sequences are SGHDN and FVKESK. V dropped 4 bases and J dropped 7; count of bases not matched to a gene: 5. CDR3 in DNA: TGTGCCAGCAGCCCCTGGGGGACAGGGGGTGAAAAACTGTTTTTT. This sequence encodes CASSPWGTGGEKLFF.

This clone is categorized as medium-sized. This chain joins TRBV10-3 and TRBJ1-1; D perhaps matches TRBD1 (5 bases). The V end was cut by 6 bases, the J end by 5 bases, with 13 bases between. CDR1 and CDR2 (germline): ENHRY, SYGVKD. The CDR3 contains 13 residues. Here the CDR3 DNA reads TGTGCCATCAGCCAGGGTTTGGAAACTGAAGCTTTCTTT. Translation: CAISQGLETEAFF.

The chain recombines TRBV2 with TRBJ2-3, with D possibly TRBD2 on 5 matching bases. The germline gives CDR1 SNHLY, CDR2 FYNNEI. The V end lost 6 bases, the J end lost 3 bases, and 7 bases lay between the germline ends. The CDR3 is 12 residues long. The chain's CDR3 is CASRLETDTQYF. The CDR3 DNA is TGTGCCAGCAGACTAGAAACAGATACGCAGTATTTT.

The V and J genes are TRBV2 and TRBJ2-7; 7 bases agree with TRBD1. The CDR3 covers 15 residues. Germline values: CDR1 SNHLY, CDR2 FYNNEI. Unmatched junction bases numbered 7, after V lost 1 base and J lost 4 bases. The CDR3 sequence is CASSEEWDSVYEQYF. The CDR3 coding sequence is TGTGCCAGCAGTGAAGAGTGGGACAGTGTTTACGAGCAGTACTTC.

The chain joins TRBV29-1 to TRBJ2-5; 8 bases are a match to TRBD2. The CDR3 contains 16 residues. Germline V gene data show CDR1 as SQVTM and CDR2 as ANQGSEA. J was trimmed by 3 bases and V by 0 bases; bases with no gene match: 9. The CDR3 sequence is CSVEDLEGSGEETQYF. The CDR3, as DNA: TGCAGCGTTGAAGATCTCGAGGGTAGCGGGGAAGAGACCCAGTACTTC.

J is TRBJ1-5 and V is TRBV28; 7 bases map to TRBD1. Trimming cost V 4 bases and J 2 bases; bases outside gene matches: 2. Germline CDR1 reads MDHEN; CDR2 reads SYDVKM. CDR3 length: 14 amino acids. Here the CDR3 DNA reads TGTGCCAGCAGTTCCGGACAGGGCAATCAGCCCCAGCATTTT. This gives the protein CASSSGQGNQPQHF.

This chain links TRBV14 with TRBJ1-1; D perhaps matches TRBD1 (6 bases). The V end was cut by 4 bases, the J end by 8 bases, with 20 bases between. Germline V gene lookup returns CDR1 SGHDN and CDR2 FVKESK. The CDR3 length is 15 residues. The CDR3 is CASSRRATGLREAFF. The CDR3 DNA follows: TGTGCCAGCAGCCGCCGTGCGACAGGCCTTAGGGAAGCTTTCTTT.

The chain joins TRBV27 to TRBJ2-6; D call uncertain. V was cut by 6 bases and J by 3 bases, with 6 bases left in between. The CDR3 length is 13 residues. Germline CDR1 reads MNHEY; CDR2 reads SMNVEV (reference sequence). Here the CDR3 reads CASRQVGANVLTF. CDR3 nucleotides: TGTGCCAGCAGGCAGGTTGGGGCCAACGTCCTGACTTTC.

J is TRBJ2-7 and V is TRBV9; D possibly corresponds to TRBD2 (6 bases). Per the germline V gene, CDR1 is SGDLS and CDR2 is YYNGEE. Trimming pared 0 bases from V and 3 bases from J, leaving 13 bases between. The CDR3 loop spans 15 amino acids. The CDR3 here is CASSVGVGGIYEQYF. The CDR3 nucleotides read TGTGCCAGCAGCGTAGGGGTAGGAGGGATCTACGAGCAGTACTTC.

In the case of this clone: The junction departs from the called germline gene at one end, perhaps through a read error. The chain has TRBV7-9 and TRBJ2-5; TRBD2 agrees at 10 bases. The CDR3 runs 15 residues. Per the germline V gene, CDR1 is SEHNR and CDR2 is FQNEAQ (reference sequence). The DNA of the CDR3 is TGTGCCAGCAGGATAGGGAGCGGGAGGGGAGAGAGCCAGTACTTC. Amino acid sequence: CASRIGSGRGESQYF.